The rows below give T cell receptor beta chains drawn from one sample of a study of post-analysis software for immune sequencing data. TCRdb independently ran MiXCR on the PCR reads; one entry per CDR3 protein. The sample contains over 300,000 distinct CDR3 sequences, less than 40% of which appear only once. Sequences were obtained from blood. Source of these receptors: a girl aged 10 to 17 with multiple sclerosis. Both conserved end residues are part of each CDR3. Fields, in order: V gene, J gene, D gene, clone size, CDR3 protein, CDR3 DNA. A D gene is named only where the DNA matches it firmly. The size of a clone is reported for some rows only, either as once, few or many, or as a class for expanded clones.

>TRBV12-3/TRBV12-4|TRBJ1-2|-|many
CASSLSGGYNGYTF
TGTGCCAGCAGTTTATCTGGAGGGTACAATGGCTACACCTTC
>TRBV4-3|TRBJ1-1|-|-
CASSQEAQGSASNTEAFF
TGCGCCAGCAGCCAAGAAGCCCAGGGGAGCGCATCGAACACTGAAGCTTTCTTT
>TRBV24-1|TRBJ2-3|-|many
CATSDPGPRGDTQYF
TGTGCCACCAGTGATCCAGGCCCTAGGGGAGATACGCAGTATTTT
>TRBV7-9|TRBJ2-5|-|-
CASRGGRKETQYF
TGTGCCAGCAGGGGGGGTCGAAAGGAGACCCAGTACTTC
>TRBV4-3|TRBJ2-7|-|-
CASSQVKRVEQYF
TGCGCCAGCAGCCAAGTGAAAAGGGTTGAGCAGTACTTC
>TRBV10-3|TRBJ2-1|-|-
CAISGGLPIDNEQFF
TGTGCCATCAGTGGAGGGCTCCCTATTGACAATGAGCAGTTCTTC
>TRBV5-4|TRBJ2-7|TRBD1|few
CASSRDRGLYEQYF
TGTGCCAGCAGCAGGGACAGGGGGCTGTACGAGCAGTACTTC
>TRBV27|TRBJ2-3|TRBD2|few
CASSSIYSGGRTDTQYF
TGTGCCAGCAGTTCCATCTATAGCGGGGGAAGGACAGATACGCAGTATTTT
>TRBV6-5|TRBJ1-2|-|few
CASGGNYGYTF
TGTGCCAGCGGAGGGAACTATGGCTACACCTTC
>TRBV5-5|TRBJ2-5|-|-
CASSGRREETQYF
TGTGCCAGCAGCGGGCGGAGGGAAGAGACCCAGTACTTC
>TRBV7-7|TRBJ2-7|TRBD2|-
CASSLQRGYEQYF
TGTGCTAGCAGCTTACAGCGGGGGTACGAGCAGTACTTC
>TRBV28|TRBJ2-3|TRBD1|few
CASSFLTPQGAGTDTQYF
TGTGCCAGCAGTTTCCTTACCCCACAGGGGGCAGGGACAGATACGCAGTATTTT
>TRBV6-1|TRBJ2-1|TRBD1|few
CASRGTGGGNEQFF
TGTGCCAGCCGTGGGACAGGGGGCGGCAATGAGCAGTTCTTC
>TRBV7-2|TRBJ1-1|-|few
CASTTTGLNTEAFF
TGTGCCAGTACGACAACGGGTTTGAACACTGAAGCTTTCTTT
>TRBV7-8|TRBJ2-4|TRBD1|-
CASSEGASSPGKNIQYF
TGTGCCAGCAGCGAGGGGGCTAGCTCCCCCGGCAAAAACATTCAGTACTTC
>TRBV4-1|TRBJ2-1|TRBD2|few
CASRTGGGATYNEQFF
TGCGCCAGCAGAACGGGCGGGGGGGCCACCTACAATGAGCAGTTCTTC
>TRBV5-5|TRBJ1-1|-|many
CASSLEDGTEAFF
TGTGCCAGCAGCTTGGAGGACGGAACTGAAGCTTTCTTT
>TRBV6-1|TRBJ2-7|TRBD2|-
CASSEALLPGGLEQYF
TGTGCCAGCAGTGAAGCCTTACTCCCGGGGGGTCTCGAGCAGTACTTC
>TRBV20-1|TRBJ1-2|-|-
CSAPSPMGGNYGYTF
TGCAGTGCCCCATCGCCTATGGGAGGGAACTATGGCTACACCTTC
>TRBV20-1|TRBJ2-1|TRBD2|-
CSASPGLAGGDEQFF
TGCAGTGCTAGTCCCGGACTAGCGGGGGGCGATGAGCAGTTCTTC
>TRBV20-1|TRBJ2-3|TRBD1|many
CSADRVDTQYF
TGCAGTGCTGACAGGGTAGATACGCAGTATTTT
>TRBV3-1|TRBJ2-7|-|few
CASSQFVRSSYEQYF
TGTGCCAGCAGCCAATTCGTCAGGAGCTCCTACGAGCAGTACTTC
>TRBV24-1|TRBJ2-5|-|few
CATSDYSQETQYF
TGTGCCACCAGTGATTACAGCCAAGAGACCCAGTACTTC
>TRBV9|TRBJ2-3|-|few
CASSLDPTATSTDTQYF
TGTGCCAGCAGCCTCGACCCGACAGCTACTAGCACAGATACGCAGTATTTT
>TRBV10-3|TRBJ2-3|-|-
CAISESETRRSDTQYF
TGTGCCATCAGTGAGTCTGAGACTAGAAGGTCGGATACGCAGTATTTT
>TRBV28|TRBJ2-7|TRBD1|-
CASRNRQGAYEQYF
TGTGCCAGCAGAAACCGACAGGGGGCCTACGAGCAGTACTTC
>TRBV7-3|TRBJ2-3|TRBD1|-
CASSLLGTGGTDTQYF
TGTGCCAGCAGCTTACTTGGGACAGGGGGCACAGATACGCAGTATTTT
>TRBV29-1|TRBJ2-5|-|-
CSVRYQETQYF
TGCAGCGTGAGGTACCAAGAGACCCAGTACTTC
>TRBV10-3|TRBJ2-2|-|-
CAISGDDSDTGELFF
TGTGCCATCAGTGGGGACGACTCCGACACCGGGGAGCTGTTTTTT
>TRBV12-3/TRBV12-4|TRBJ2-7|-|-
CASSQLNRVSYEQYF
TGTGCCAGCAGTCAACTCAACAGGGTGTCCTACGAGCAGTACTTC
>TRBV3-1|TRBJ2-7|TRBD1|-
CASSQFSDRVHEQYF
TGTGCCAGCAGCCAATTCTCCGACAGGGTCCACGAGCAGTACTTC
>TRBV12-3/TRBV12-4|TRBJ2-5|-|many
CASRGTEETQYF
TGTGCCAGCAGGGGGACTGAAGAGACCCAGTACTTC
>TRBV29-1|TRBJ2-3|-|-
CSVAKQGTQYF
TGCAGCGTGGCCAAACAGGGTACGCAGTATTTT
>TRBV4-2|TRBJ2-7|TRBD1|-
CASSPGQGISYEQYF
TGTGCCAGCAGCCCTGGACAGGGGATCTCCTACGAGCAGTACTTC
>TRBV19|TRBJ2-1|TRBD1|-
CASTPRGQGNEQFF
TGTGCCAGTACCCCAAGAGGACAGGGCAATGAGCAGTTCTTC
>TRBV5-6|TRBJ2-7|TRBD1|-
CASSFLGGTGGYEQYF
TGTGCCAGCAGCTTTCTGGGCGGGACAGGAGGCTACGAGCAGTACTTC
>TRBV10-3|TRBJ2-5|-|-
CAISELTSQETQYF
TGTGCCATCAGTGAATTGACTAGCCAAGAGACCCAGTACTTC
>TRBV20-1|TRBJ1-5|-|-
CSARSRGWNQPQHF
TGCAGTGCTAGATCGAGGGGCTGGAATCAGCCCCAGCATTTT
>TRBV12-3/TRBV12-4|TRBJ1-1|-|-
CAGSRTAGGIGAFF
TGTGCCGGCAGTCGGACGGCAGGAGGGATTGGAGCTTTCTTT
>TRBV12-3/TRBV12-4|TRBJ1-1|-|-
CASSMTANTEAFF
TGTGCCAGCAGCATGACAGCGAACACTGAAGCTTTCTTT
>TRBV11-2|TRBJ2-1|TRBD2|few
CASVPSGGGDEQFF
TGTGCCAGCGTCCCTAGCGGGGGTGGAGATGAGCAGTTCTTC
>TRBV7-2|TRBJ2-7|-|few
CASSEPPEEAKYF
TGTGCCAGCAGCGAACCTCCGGAAGAGGCTAAGTACTTC
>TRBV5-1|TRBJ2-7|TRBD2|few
CASSLGAAGVFYEQYF
TGCGCCAGCAGCTTGGGAGCAGCGGGGGTATTCTACGAGCAGTACTTC
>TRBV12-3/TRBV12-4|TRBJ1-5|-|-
CASTSWSVRLAGEPQHF
TGTGCCAGCACCTCGTGGTCCGTACGGCTGGCAGGAGAGCCCCAGCATTTT
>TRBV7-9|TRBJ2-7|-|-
CASSSGPRASEQYF
TGTGCCAGCAGCTCCGGGCCCCGGGCCTCCGAGCAGTACTTC